What follows describes a single T cell receptor beta chain. This table comes from immunoSEQ multiplex PCR, and its TCRdb copy is limited to in-frame clones, with some not included. Among fewer than 65,000 clones listed, about nine tenths were seen once. The data belong to a study of T cell changes during pregnancy in multiple sclerosis. The CDR3 contains 15 residues. Germline assignment: CDR1 SNHLY and CDR2 FYNNEI. Trimming pared 1 base from V and 6 bases from J, leaving 12 bases between. The chain links TRBV2 to TRBJ2-2, with TRBD1 as a possible D gene (5 bases). The sequence was collected from a female donor in good health, enrolled as a control in a pregnancy study. Sample: peripheral blood, taken after pregnancy. CDR3 in amino acids: CASSEDMKGSGELFF. The DNA of the CDR3 is TGTGCCAGCAGTGAAGATATGAAGGGGTCCGGGGAGCTGTTTTTT.